The following is a TCR beta chain sequence with its context. Germline CDR1 reads MNHEY; CDR2 reads SMNVEV (reference sequence). Trimming stripped 6 bases from V and 3 bases from J, with 17 bases between. The CDR3 is made up of 15 amino acids. Treatment in this sample: randomized to nivolumab then ipilimumab (arm A) or the reverse (arm B). The record originates from a study of sequential checkpoint blockade in melanoma. The protocol was immunoSEQ multiplex PCR, while the TCRdb copy is restricted to in-frame clones and leaves out a portion. The sample gives 40,000 or so clones, about nine tenths of which show up once; approximately 12% is in the top ten.

Sample: CD8+ T cells sorted from blood (inferred from file names), taken from a patient given nivolumab and ipilimumab in sequence. The chain recombines TRBV27 with TRBJ1-1, with D tentatively TRBD1 (5 bases). The TCR comes from a human donor with melanoma. Here the CDR3 DNA reads TGTGCCAGCAGAGAGGGAGGGGTTGGGTACACTGAAGCTTTCTTT. Translation gives CASREGGVGYTEAFF.